The rows below give T cell receptor beta chains drawn from one sample of a study of Ad26.COV2.S vaccination and SARS-CoV-2 variants. The data were produced by immunoSEQ multiplex PCR, yet TCRdb's version contains in-frame clones alone and is incomplete. The repertoire holds hundreds of thousands of clones, with about 88% as singletons. The sample here was peripheral blood, taken in a trial of Ad26.COV2.S vaccine versus placebo. The receptors originated from a person aged 18 to 59 who received the Ad26.COV2.S COVID-19 vaccine or a placebo. Both conserved end residues are part of each CDR3. For some rows the clone size is stated as once, few or many, or as a class when expanded; others skip it.

-,TRBJ1-2,TRBV9,CASSVARASNYGYTF
-,TRBJ1-5,TRBV2,CASSDRDPYSNQPQHF
-,TRBJ2-7,TRBV3-1/TRBV3-2,CASSHHGDGGGYEQYF
once,TRBJ1-2,TRBV9,CASRAGGRQGIGYGYTF
-,TRBJ2-3,TRBV4-3,CASSHRLAGEITDTQYF
-,TRBJ1-2,TRBV6-5,CASSPQGGQYYGYTF
-,TRBJ2-2,TRBV28,CASSLGVKWEYTGELFF
-,TRBJ2-1,TRBV7-3,CASKPGQGTYNEQFF
-,TRBJ2-1,TRBV11-2,CASSLDLTQEQFF
-,TRBJ1-6,TRBV15,CATSRGTGNSPLHF
-,TRBJ1-3,TRBV3-1/TRBV3-2,CASSSIASPGNTIYF
once,TRBJ1-6,TRBV9,CASSTAGGSSPLHF
-,TRBJ2-5,TRBV10-3,CAISSGTSEKTQYF
-,TRBJ1-5,TRBV5-1,CASSLDQSNQPQHF
-,TRBJ2-3,TRBV2,CASRLAPSTDTQYF
-,TRBJ2-1,TRBV7-4,CASSLVAALRAHEQFF
-,TRBJ1-2,TRBV12-3/TRBV12-4,CASNKGGEGYTF
-,TRBJ2-3,TRBV3-1/TRBV3-2,CASSYTGADTQYF
-,TRBJ2-2,TRBV6-5,CASSWGRPRGELFF
-,TRBJ1-1,TRBV19,CASMRRGARITEAFF
-,TRBJ1-1,TRBV15,CATSRDGLNTEAFF
-,TRBJ2-3,TRBV6-2/TRBV6-3,CASSYDIATDTQYF
-,TRBJ1-1,TRBV15,CATSRDIGEAFF
-,TRBJ2-7,TRBV15,CATSRLKSTHEQYF
-,TRBJ2-3,TRBV9,CASSPHGEEPDTQYF
-,TRBJ1-5,TRBV27,CASSSGTGINQPQHF
-,TRBJ1-1,TRBV9,CASSSRDTKNTEAFF
-,TRBJ1-2,TRBV28,CASLHRGPGTF
once,TRBJ1-1,TRBV6-1,CASSQPVGMNTEAFF
once,TRBJ2-5,TRBV11-2,CASSSWTGDQETQYF
-,TRBJ1-5,TRBV6-1,CASSDVSGNQPQHF
-,TRBJ2-1,TRBV18,CASSHERGTYNEQFF
few,TRBJ1-2,TRBV19,CASSIDRSYGYTF
-,TRBJ1-3,TRBV19,CASSITGSWNTIYF
-,TRBJ2-7,TRBV18,CASSPPSKGEQYF
once,TRBJ2-7,TRBV7-9,CASSPIFGQEPNSYEQYF
-,TRBJ1-1,TRBV10-3,CAISGDRGVTEAFF
once,TRBJ1-1,TRBV14,CASSRRTGGGNTEAFF
-,TRBJ1-5,TRBV19,CASSTPGTYSNQPQHF
-,TRBJ2-5,TRBV28,CGVGGQETQYF
-,TRBJ2-5,TRBV29-1,CSGRDAGETQYF
-,TRBJ2-2,TRBV18,CASSPGQGHTGELFF
once,TRBJ2-1,TRBV20-1,CSASLRGGSYNEQFF
-,TRBJ2-1,TRBV7-3,CASSLAGTSSYNEQFF
once,TRBJ2-5,TRBV9,CASSPSGPITSETQYF
once,TRBJ1-1,TRBV27,CASSPAENTEAFF
-,TRBJ2-5,TRBV12-3/TRBV12-4,CASSLLDRETQYF
-,TRBJ1-3,TRBV6-5,CASSYSKGAYGNTIYF
-,TRBJ1-5,TRBV4-1,CASSQGGGRNQPQHF
-,TRBJ1-2,TRBV7-2,CASSLIGQGNYGYTF
-,TRBJ2-2,TRBV30,CAWSTMANTGELFF
-,TRBJ2-2,TRBV5-4,CATHLGVANTGELFF